A single count supports the clone carrying this T cell receptor (beta chain). This table comes from immunoSEQ multiplex PCR, and its TCRdb copy is limited to in-frame clones, with some not included. The table has fewer than 80,000 clones, 90% to 95% seen once. The data were obtained in a study of T cell changes during pregnancy in multiple sclerosis. The specimen comprised CD4+ T cells from peripheral blood mononuclear cells, sampled after pregnancy. This TCR was recovered from a female donor with multiple sclerosis, enrolled in a pregnancy study.

Here the CDR3 reads CASSVTSGLRQETQYF. The CDR3 coding sequence is TGTGCCAGCAGCGTGACTAGCGGGTTAAGGCAAGAGACCCAGTACTTC. The chain employs TRBV5-4 and TRBJ2-5; 10 nucleotides align to TRBD2. Germline V gives CDR1 SGHNT, CDR2 YYREEE (reference sequence). Trimming took 4 bases from V and 2 from J; bases not matched to a gene: 8. The CDR3 has 16 residues. The full variable domain, rest sourced from reference TRBV5-4 and TRBJ2-5, is ETGVTQSPTHLIKTRGQQVTLRCSSQSGHNTVSWYQQALGQGPQFIFQYYREEENGRGNFPPRFSGLQFPNYSSELNVNALELDDSALYLCASSVTSGLRQETQYFGPGTRLLVL.